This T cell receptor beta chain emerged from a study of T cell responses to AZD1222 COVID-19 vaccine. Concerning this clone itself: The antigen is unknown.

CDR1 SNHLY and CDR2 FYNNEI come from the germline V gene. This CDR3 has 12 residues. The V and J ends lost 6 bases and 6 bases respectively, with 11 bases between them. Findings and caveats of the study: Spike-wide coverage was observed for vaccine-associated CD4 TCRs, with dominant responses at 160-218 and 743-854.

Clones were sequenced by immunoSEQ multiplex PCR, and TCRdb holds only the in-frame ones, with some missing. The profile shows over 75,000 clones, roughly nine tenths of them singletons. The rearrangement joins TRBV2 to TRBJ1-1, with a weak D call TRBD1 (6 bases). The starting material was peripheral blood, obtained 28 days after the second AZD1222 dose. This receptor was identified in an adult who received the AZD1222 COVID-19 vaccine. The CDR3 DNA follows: TGTGCCAGCAGGCTACAGGGAGCTGAAGCTTTCTTT. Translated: CASRLQGAEAFF.